The 24 T cell receptor beta chains listed next were all sequenced from one sample in a study of blood T cell repertoires in COVID-19. The repertoire was sequenced with immunoSEQ multiplex PCR; TCRdb's copy has only in-frame clones and lacks some. Of about 160,000 clones listed, 80% to 85% are singletons. The sample comprised peripheral blood. All receptors derive from a woman aged 80 or over with active or convalescent COVID-19.

The V call is TRBV27, the J call TRBJ1-2, with D possibly being TRBD1 (5 bases). Germline CDR1 and CDR2: MNHEY and SMNVEV (reference sequence). Trimming cost V 1 base and J 6 bases, with 18 bases left between them. This CDR3 spans 16 amino acids. The CDR3 loop is CASSLYRDLGGDGYTF. CDR3 in DNA: TGTGCCAGCAGTTTATACCGGGACCTCGGCGGGGATGGCTACACCTTC.

This chain joins TRBV18 and TRBJ1-5, with unresolved D. The CDR3 runs 16 residues. In germline, CDR1 is KGHSH, CDR2 LQKENI. V was clipped by 6 bases and J by 5 bases, with 20 bases between them. In DNA, the CDR3 is TGTGCCAGCTCCCCCCCCAGCACCCCGAGGGATCAGCCCCAGCATTTT. Translating gives CASSPPSTPRDQPQHF.

V gene TRBV3-1 (or the pseudogene TRBV3-2) combines with J gene TRBJ2-3; D is uncertain. The CDR3 extends over 17 amino acids. V was cut by 5 bases and J by 5 bases, with 23 bases left in between. The germline CDR1 and CDR2 sequences are LGHDT and YNNKEL (reference sequence). CDR3 in DNA: TGTGCCAGCAGCTTAATCGCTTCGAGCGCTTCTCTAGATACGCAGTATTTT. This gives the protein CASSLIASSASLDTQYF.

The V call is TRBV5-1, the J call TRBJ2-7; 7 bases fit TRBD1. Trimming took 2 bases from V and 0 from J; bases not matched to a gene: 5. The CDR3 totals 15 residues. Germline V lookup: CDR1 SGHRS, CDR2 YFSETQ. The CDR3, as DNA: TGCGCCAGCAGCTTCCTCGGGACAGACTCCTACGAGCAGTACTTC. It encodes CASSFLGTDSYEQYF.

The chain has TRBV25-1 and TRBJ1-2; TRBD1 aligns across 8 bases. The CDR3 has 13 amino acids. With 4 bases clipped from V and 8 bases from J, the junction kept 6 bases outside the gene matches. Per the germline V gene, CDR1 is MGHDK and CDR2 is SYGVNS. The CDR3 reads CASSVQGALGYTF. CDR3 bases: TGTGCCAGCAGTGTCCAGGGGGCGCTGGGCTACACCTTC.

This clone appeared once. This sequence joins TRBV7-2 and TRBJ1-2; 9 nucleotides align to TRBD1. The CDR3 loop spans 14 amino acids. Germline CDR1 and CDR2: SGHTA and FQGNSA. Trimming cost V 6 bases and J 3 bases; bases outside gene matches: 5. The CDR3 protein is CASSKTGGDYGYTF. The CDR3 DNA follows: TGTGCCAGCAGTAAGACAGGGGGTGACTATGGCTACACCTTC.

V is TRBV30 and J is TRBJ2-2; D might be TRBD1 (6 bases). Germline CDR1 and CDR2: GTSNPN and SVGIG (reference sequence). V gave up 1 base and J gave up 8 bases, with 23 bases separating them. There are 17 residues in the CDR3. The CDR3 DNA is TGTGCCTGGAGTGGGGGGCGTACGAGCCGCGGCGTTGGGGAGCTGTTTTTT. It yields the protein CAWSGGRTSRGVGELFF.

V and J are TRBV6-5 and TRBJ1-3; D remains unclear. The V end was cut by 8 bases, the J end by 7 bases, with 18 bases between. CDR3 length equals 14 residues. CDR1 MNHEY and CDR2 SVGAGI come from the germline V gene. CDR3 coding DNA: TGTGCCAGCTGCTCCGGGAGCTTCGGTAACACCATATATTTT. Protein: CASCSGSFGNTIYF.

J is TRBJ2-1 and V is TRBV3-1 (or the pseudogene TRBV3-2); the D gene is possibly TRBD1 (5 bases). The CDR3 covers 16 residues. Germline-derived CDR1 and CDR2 are LGHDT and YNNKEL (reference sequence). The germline V and J ends were trimmed by 2 bases and 1 base, with 12 bases remaining between them. The DNA for the CDR3 is TGTGCCAGCAGCCAATCAGGGATCCGGTCCTACAATGAGCAGTTCTTC. Amino acid sequence: CASSQSGIRSYNEQFF.

The rearrangement uses TRBV2 and TRBJ1-5; no clear D. The CDR3 runs to 16 residues. Germline V lookup: CDR1 SNHLY, CDR2 FYNNEI. The V gene lost 5 bases and the J gene lost 0 bases, with 14 bases spanning the gap. The CDR3 loop is CASSQQSLNSNQPQHF. Written as DNA, the CDR3 is TGTGCCAGCAGTCAACAGTCCTTAAATAGCAATCAGCCCCAGCATTTT. The whole variable domain, filled in from reference TRBV2 and TRBJ1-5, reads EPEVTQTPSHQVTQMGQEVILRCVPISNHLYFYWYRQILGQKVEFLVSFYNNEISEKSEIFDDQFSVERPDGSNFTLKIRSTKLEDSAMYFCASSQQSLNSNQPQHFGDGTRLSIL.

The CDR3 here is CATSRRLAGVSDTQYF. In nucleotides, the CDR3 is TGTGCCACCAGCAGGAGACTAGCGGGGGTTTCAGATACGCAGTATTTT. V is TRBV15 and J is TRBJ2-3, with 12 bases matching TRBD2. The CDR3 length is 16 residues. Germline loops: CDR1 LNHNV, CDR2 YYDKDF (reference sequence). V dropped 3 bases and J dropped 4; count of bases not matched to a gene: 5.

The V gene is TRBV7-9, the J gene TRBJ1-2; 8 bases align to TRBD1. CDR1 is SEHNR and CDR2 is FQNEAQ in the germline V gene (reference sequence). CDR3 length equals 12 residues. With 4 bases clipped from V and 6 bases from J, the junction kept 1 base outside the gene matches. The DNA for the CDR3 is TGTGCCAGCAGCTGGACAGGGAATGGCTACACCTTC. Protein: CASSWTGNGYTF.

The rearrangement uses TRBV6-4 and TRBJ1-1; D unclear. Trimming removed 3 bases from V and 0 bases from J, with 5 bases in between. Germline-derived CDR1 and CDR2 are MRHNA and SNTAGT. CDR3 length: 13 residues. CDR3 in DNA: TGTGCCAGCAGTGAACAGTTGAACACTGAAGCTTTCTTT. This gives the protein CASSEQLNTEAFF.

The CDR3 sequence is CASSRQESTGELFF. In nucleotides, the CDR3 is TGTGCCAGTAGTAGGCAGGAAAGTACCGGGGAGCTGTTTTTT. This chain links TRBV19 with TRBJ2-2; D unclear. Germline V lookup: CDR1 LNHDA, CDR2 SQIVND (reference sequence). V lost 4 bases and J lost 5, with 11 bases in between. The CDR3 has 14 amino acids.

This chain joins TRBV25-1 and TRBJ1-4; 9 positions agree with TRBD1. Trimming took 7 bases from V and 5 from J; bases not matched to a gene: 8. The CDR3 is 15 residues long. Looked up from germline, CDR1 is MGHDK and CDR2 is SYGVNS. In nucleotides, the CDR3 is TGTGCCAGCATCGGTCCGGGACAGGGCAATGAAAAACTGTTTTTT. This codes for CASIGPGQGNEKLFF.

The chain joins TRBV6-1 to TRBJ1-1; TRBD1 aligns across 7 bases. The trim removed 6 bases at V and 5 bases at J, leaving 9 bases unmatched. This CDR3 contains 14 residues. From germline, CDR1 is MNHNS and CDR2 SASEGT. CDR3 bases: TGTGCCAGCAGCCTATTGGGACAGTGGACTGAAGCTTTCTTT. Translation: CASSLLGQWTEAFF.

This clone was counted between two and nine times. This rearrangement joins TRBV5-1 to TRBJ1-4; D unresolved. CDR3 length: 16 amino acids. Trimming pared 0 bases from V and 4 bases from J, leaving 13 bases between. Germline V gene sequence: CDR1 SGHRS, CDR2 YFSETQ. The chain's CDR3 is CASSLAGGGLNEKLFF. The CDR3 DNA sequence: TGCGCCAGCAGCTTGGCCGGCGGCGGACTTAATGAAAAACTGTTTTTT.

The rearrangement joins TRBV29-1 to TRBJ1-2, with TRBD1 identical over 11 bases. Germline V CDR1 and CDR2: SQVTM, ANQGSEA. This CDR3 region has 11 residues. V gave up 5 bases and J gave up 13 bases; unmatched junction bases: 6. The CDR3 region has the DNA TGCAGCGTTCGGACAGGGGGCTTCTCCACCTTC. This sequence encodes CSVRTGGFSTF.

This rearrangement joins TRBV11-3 to TRBJ1-4, with 9 bases that match TRBD1. The CDR3 spans 15 residues. The V gene end was trimmed by 0 bases and the J gene end by 8 bases; junction bases not matched to a gene: 4. Germline-derived CDR1 and CDR2 are SGHNT and YENEEA. CDR3 in amino acids: CASSLDDRGEEKLFF. The CDR3, as DNA: TGTGCCAGCAGCTTAGATGACAGGGGGGAAGAAAAACTGTTTTTT.

The gene calls are TRBV18 and TRBJ1-1; 7 nucleotides agree with TRBD1. Trimming at V came to 5 bases and at J to 4 bases, leaving 4 bases not matched to a gene. The CDR3 has 13 amino acids. CDR1 is KGHSH and CDR2 is LQKENI in the germline V gene. DNA of the CDR3: TGTGCCAGCTCAGGGGACAGTAGCACTGAAGCTTTCTTT. This encodes CASSGDSSTEAFF. The entire variable domain, with the rest obtained from reference TRBV18 and TRBJ1-1, is as follows: NAGVMQNPRHLVRRRGQEARLRCSPMKGHSHVYWYRQLPEEGLKFMVYLQKENIIDESGMPKERFSAEFPKEGPSILRIQQVVRGDSAAYFCASSGDSSTEAFFGQGTRLTVV.

V gene TRBV11-2 combines with J gene TRBJ2-7, with a weak D call TRBD2 (6 bases). V lost 5 bases and J 4 bases, leaving 15 bases between the germline ends. The CDR3 has 14 residues. Germline V CDR1 and CDR2: SGHAT, FQNNGV. The CDR3 here is CASSPLVGGYEQYF. DNA for the CDR3: TGTGCCAGCAGCCCCCTAGTGGGGGGTTACGAGCAGTACTTC.

This clone was counted a few times. The chain is built from TRBV7-3 and TRBJ1-6, with TRBD1 matching 7 bases. The germline gives CDR1 SGHTA, CDR2 FQGTGA. This CDR3 is built from 18 residues. Unmatched junction bases numbered 14, after V lost 1 base and J lost 8 bases. In DNA form, the CDR3 reads TGTGCCAGCAGCTTAATTTTGCGTGGCAGGGGGTCGGATTCACCCCTCCACTTT. It encodes CASSLILRGRGSDSPLHF.

This clone was recorded only once. This sequence joins TRBV7-2 and TRBJ1-2; D is unclear. The CDR3 covers 16 residues. Trimming pared 5 bases from V and 2 bases from J, leaving 18 bases between. Germline CDR1 reads SGHTA; CDR2 reads FQGNSA. The CDR3 coding sequence is TGTGCCAGCAGCCCTAGTCCAAGCTACGGAAACTATGGCTACACCTTC. Its translation is CASSPSPSYGNYGYTF. Looking up the rest from reference TRBV7-2 and TRBJ1-2 gives the full variable domain: GAGVSQSPSNKVTEKGKDVELRCDPISGHTALYWYRQSLGQGLEFLIYFQGNSAPDKSGLPSDRFSAERTGGSVSTLTIQRTQQEDSAVYLCASSPSPSYGNYGYTFGSGTRLTVV.

The genes are TRBV7-9 and TRBJ1-2; 7 bases align to TRBD1. The V gene end was trimmed by 5 bases and the J gene end by 5 bases; junction bases not matched to a gene: 5. The CDR3 is 13 residues long. Germline V lookup: CDR1 SEHNR, CDR2 FQNEAQ (reference sequence). CDR3 loop: CASSEGAGYGYTF. CDR3 DNA sequence: TGTGCCAGCAGCGAGGGGGCGGGGTATGGCTACACCTTC. The variable domain in full, completed from reference TRBV7-9 and TRBJ1-2, reads DTGVSQNPRHKITKRGQNVTFRCDPISEHNRLYWYRQTLGQGPEFLTYFQNEAQLEKSRLLSDRFSAERPKGSFSTLEIQRTEQGDSAMYLCASSEGAGYGYTFGSGTRLTVV.